This entry features one T cell receptor beta chain sequence. This sample was included in a study of blood T cell repertoires in COVID-19. On the study more broadly: Acute-phase and convalescent COVID-19 samples originated in the United States, Italy and Spain.

Germline loops: CDR1 MNHEY, CDR2 SMNVEV (reference sequence). This CDR3 contains 15 residues. Trimming cost V 3 bases and J 5 bases, with 16 bases left between them. Original handling: Counts of nucleated cells, estimated from reference gene primer amplification, were obtained. Only in-frame clones appear in the TCRdb table, and some are missing; sequencing was by immunoSEQ multiplex PCR. The V and J calls and clone size were taken over from that table, and D and trimming were inferred from the DNA. This sample has more than 300,000 clones, with around 84% found just once. Study members were between roughly 18 and 89 years old and lived in roughly 24 US regions. Donors in Cohort 3 counted as recovered after two negative PCRs, clearance, or symptom resolution.

The genes are TRBV27 and TRBJ1-1; D call uncertain. The source of this sequence is a man aged 30 to 45 who had recovered from COVID-19. The sequenced sample consisted of PBMCs or T cells enriched from blood (not recorded which). The CDR3 here is CASSFVGGLETEAFF. CDR3 DNA: TGTGCCAGCAGTTTCGTCGGCGGACTGGAGACTGAAGCTTTCTTT.